The rows below give T cell receptor beta chains drawn from one sample of a study of T cell responses to AZD1222 COVID-19 vaccine. Profiled with immunoSEQ multiplex PCR; TCRdb holds only in-frame clones, not every one. The sample yields 110,000 to 150,000 clones, 92% seen once. Specimen: peripheral blood, collected 28 days after the second AZD1222 dose. All receptors come from an adult who received the AZD1222 COVID-19 vaccine. CDR3s include the opening cysteine and the closing phenylalanine or tryptophan. The order of the fields is D gene, J gene, CDR3 length, clone size, V gene, CDR3 protein, CDR3 DNA. The D gene is left open where the match is weak. Where a row states a size, it is once, few, many or the class of an expanded clone; other rows omit it.

d_call: NA; j_call: TRBJ2-1; cdr3_length: 13; clone_size: NA; v_call: TRBV3-1/TRBV3-2; cdr3_aa: CASSHHLASSPFF; cdr3_nt: TGTGCCAGCAGCCACCACCTAGCCTCGTCCCCGTTCTTC
d_call: NA; j_call: TRBJ1-1; cdr3_length: 13; clone_size: NA; v_call: TRBV18; cdr3_aa: CASSQDSSTEAFF; cdr3_nt: TGTGCCAGCTCACAAGACAGTAGCACTGAAGCTTTCTTT
d_call: TRBD2; j_call: TRBJ2-4; cdr3_length: 16; clone_size: NA; v_call: TRBV19; cdr3_aa: CASSVAGGPGGNIQYF; cdr3_nt: TGTGCCAGTAGTGTAGCGGGAGGCCCGGGGGGAAACATTCAGTACTTC
d_call: NA; j_call: TRBJ1-1; cdr3_length: 15; clone_size: NA; v_call: TRBV4-1; cdr3_aa: CASSQARGRDTEAFF; cdr3_nt: TGCGCCAGCAGCCAAGCACGTGGGCGGGACACTGAAGCTTTCTTT
d_call: NA; j_call: TRBJ2-7; cdr3_length: 15; clone_size: NA; v_call: TRBV28; cdr3_aa: CASSPWQGGAYEQYF; cdr3_nt: TGTGCCAGCAGTCCCTGGCAGGGGGGCGCCTACGAGCAGTACTTC
d_call: NA; j_call: TRBJ2-1; cdr3_length: 15; clone_size: NA; v_call: TRBV19; cdr3_aa: CASRLRTSSWNEQFF; cdr3_nt: TGTGCCAGTAGGTTGCGCACGTCCAGTTGGAATGAGCAGTTCTTC
d_call: NA; j_call: TRBJ2-7; cdr3_length: 14; clone_size: once; v_call: TRBV7-2; cdr3_aa: CASSPNWSSYEQYF; cdr3_nt: TGTGCCAGCAGCCCGAACTGGAGCTCCTACGAGCAGTACTTC
d_call: NA; j_call: TRBJ2-7; cdr3_length: 12; clone_size: NA; v_call: TRBV28; cdr3_aa: CASSLTRDEQYF; cdr3_nt: TGTGCCAGCAGTTTAACGAGGGACGAGCAGTACTTC
d_call: NA; j_call: TRBJ1-2; cdr3_length: 13; clone_size: NA; v_call: TRBV15; cdr3_aa: CATSRDAGNGYTF; cdr3_nt: TGTGCCACCAGCAGAGATGCAGGGAATGGCTACACCTTC
d_call: NA; j_call: TRBJ1-2; cdr3_length: 14; clone_size: NA; v_call: TRBV14; cdr3_aa: CASSQQGTWAGYTF; cdr3_nt: TGTGCCAGCAGCCAACAAGGGACTTGGGCTGGCTACACCTTC
d_call: NA; j_call: TRBJ2-7; cdr3_length: 15; clone_size: NA; v_call: TRBV28; cdr3_aa: CASSLPRAMSHEQYF; cdr3_nt: TGTGCCAGCAGTTTACCCCGGGCTATGAGCCACGAGCAGTACTTC
d_call: NA; j_call: TRBJ2-1; cdr3_length: 13; clone_size: NA; v_call: TRBV11-3; cdr3_aa: CASSSDSYNEQFF; cdr3_nt: TGTGCCAGCAGCTCAGACTCCTACAATGAGCAGTTCTTC
d_call: TRBD1; j_call: TRBJ2-5; cdr3_length: 15; clone_size: once; v_call: TRBV7-9; cdr3_aa: CASSFAMGQKETQYF; cdr3_nt: TGTGCCAGCAGCTTTGCAATGGGACAGAAGGAGACCCAGTACTTC
d_call: NA; j_call: TRBJ1-6; cdr3_length: 15; clone_size: NA; v_call: TRBV27; cdr3_aa: CASSLYGRGNSPLHF; cdr3_nt: TGTGCCAGCAGTTTGTACGGCAGGGGAAATTCACCCCTCCACTTT
d_call: NA; j_call: TRBJ1-1; cdr3_length: 13; clone_size: NA; v_call: TRBV24-1; cdr3_aa: CATRRTEYTEAFF; cdr3_nt: TGTGCCACCCGGAGGACGGAGTACACTGAAGCTTTCTTT
d_call: NA; j_call: TRBJ1-1; cdr3_length: 15; clone_size: NA; v_call: TRBV19; cdr3_aa: CASSALLRQDTEAFF; cdr3_nt: TGTGCCAGTAGTGCCCTCCTTCGACAGGACACTGAAGCTTTCTTT
d_call: NA; j_call: TRBJ2-7; cdr3_length: 16; clone_size: NA; v_call: TRBV6-5; cdr3_aa: CASSYCRQVPPCEQYF; cdr3_nt: TGTGCCAGCAGTTACTGCCGACAGGTTCCTCCTTGCGAGCAGTACTTC
d_call: NA; j_call: TRBJ1-2; cdr3_length: 10; clone_size: NA; v_call: TRBV29-1; cdr3_aa: CSVEEYGYTF; cdr3_nt: TGCAGCGTTGAAGAATACGGCTACACCTTC
d_call: NA; j_call: TRBJ2-2; cdr3_length: 13; clone_size: NA; v_call: TRBV24-1; cdr3_aa: CATSQLSAGELFF; cdr3_nt: TGTGCCACCAGTCAGTTGAGTGCGGGGGAGCTGTTTTTT
d_call: NA; j_call: TRBJ1-1; cdr3_length: 15; clone_size: NA; v_call: TRBV19; cdr3_aa: CASTSGGLLNTEAFF; cdr3_nt: TGTGCCAGTACCAGTGGGGGTTTGTTGAACACTGAAGCTTTCTTT